The next 3 T cell receptor beta chains were all read from a single sample in a study of monozygotic twins with inflammatory bowel disease. TCRdb re-called the 5' RACE reads; one entry per CDR3 protein, DNA not given. The sample includes around 450,000 distinct CDR3 sequences. The sample taken for sequencing was blood. The receptors stem from a human donor with ulcerative colitis or Crohn's disease, or a healthy co-twin of an affected twin (not recorded which).

The chain couples TRBV30 to TRBJ2-5; lacking DNA, the TRBD1 call made by TCRdb goes unchecked. The CDR3 length is 13 residues. Germline values: CDR1 GTSNPN, CDR2 SVGIG (reference sequence). CDR3 in amino acids: CAWSQGAGETQYF.

This sequence joins TRBV20-1 and TRBJ2-4; lacking DNA, the TRBD1 call made by TCRdb goes unchecked. The V gene's germline CDR1 is DFQATT and CDR2 SNEGSKA (reference sequence). The CDR3 totals 13 residues. CDR3 sequence: CSAGGTGKNIQYF.

CDR3: CASSLGWGNTEAFF. The chain recombines TRBV5-1 with TRBJ1-1. Germline V lookup: CDR1 SGHRS, CDR2 YFSETQ. The CDR3 totals 14 residues.